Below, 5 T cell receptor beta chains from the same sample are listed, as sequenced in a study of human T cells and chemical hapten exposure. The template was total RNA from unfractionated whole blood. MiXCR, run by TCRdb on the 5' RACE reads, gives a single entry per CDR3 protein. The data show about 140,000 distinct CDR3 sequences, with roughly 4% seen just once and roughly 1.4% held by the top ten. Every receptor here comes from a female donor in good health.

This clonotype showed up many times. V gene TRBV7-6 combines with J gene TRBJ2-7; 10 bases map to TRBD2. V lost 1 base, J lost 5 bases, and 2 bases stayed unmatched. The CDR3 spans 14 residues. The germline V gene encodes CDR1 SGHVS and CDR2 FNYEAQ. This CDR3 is CASSLVAGGHEQYF. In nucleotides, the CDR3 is TGTGCCAGCAGCTTAGTAGCGGGGGGCCACGAGCAGTACTTC. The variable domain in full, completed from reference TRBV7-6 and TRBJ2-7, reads GAGVSQSPRYKVTKRGQDVALRCDPISGHVSLYWYRQALGQGPEFLTYFNYEAQQDKSGLPNDRFSAERPEGSISTLTIQRTEQRDSAMYRCASSLVAGGHEQYFGPGTRLTVT.

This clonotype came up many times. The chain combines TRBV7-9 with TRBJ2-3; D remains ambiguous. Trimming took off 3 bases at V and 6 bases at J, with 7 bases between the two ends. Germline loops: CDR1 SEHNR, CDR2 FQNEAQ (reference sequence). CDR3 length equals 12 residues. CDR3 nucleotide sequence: TGTGCCAGCAGCTTCTCGAGGGATACGCAGTATTTT. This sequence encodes CASSFSRDTQYF.

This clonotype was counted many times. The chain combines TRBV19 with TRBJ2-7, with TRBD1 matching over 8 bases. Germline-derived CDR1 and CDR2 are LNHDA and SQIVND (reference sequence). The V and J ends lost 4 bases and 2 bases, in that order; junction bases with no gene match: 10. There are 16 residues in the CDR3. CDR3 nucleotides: TGTGCCAGTAGTACCCAGGGGGCGGCAGGGACCTACGAGCAGTACTTC. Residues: CASSTQGAAGTYEQYF.

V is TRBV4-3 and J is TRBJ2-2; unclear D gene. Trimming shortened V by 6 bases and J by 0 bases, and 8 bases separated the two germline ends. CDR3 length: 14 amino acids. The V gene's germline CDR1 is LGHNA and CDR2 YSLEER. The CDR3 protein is CASRLHSNTGELFF. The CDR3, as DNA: TGCGCCAGCAGACTGCACTCGAACACCGGGGAGCTGTTTTTT.

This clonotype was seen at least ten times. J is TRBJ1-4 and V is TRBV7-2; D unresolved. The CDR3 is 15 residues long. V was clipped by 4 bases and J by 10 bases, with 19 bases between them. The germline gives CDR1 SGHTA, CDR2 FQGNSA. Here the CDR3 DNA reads TGTGCCAGCAGCTCCCTTAAGGTCGGTTCAGGAAAACTGTTTTTT. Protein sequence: CASSSLKVGSGKLFF.